This TCR beta chain was captured in a study of T cell repertoires in cytomegalovirus infection (dated by TCRdb to the late 2010s). As for the study more broadly: Alongside well-studied HLA-B-restricted epitopes, the peptide stimulations were aimed at recently identified HLA-C-restricted CMV epitopes, whose presentation resists viral immunomodulation. The HLA type of each donor mattered for the analysis, because public TCR beta signatures pointed to carriage of CMV infection along with the matching HLA type.

General study outcomes and caveats: The ex vivo response was dominated by HLA-C-restricted CMV-specific TCR beta clonotypes, which also provided the single most frequent clonotype in two of eight donors. In both this cohort and an independent cohort of 350 or so donors, the cumulative frequency of public TCR beta family members distinguished carriers of CMV infection plus the relevant HLA type.

TCRdb lists the instrument as Illumina HiSeq 1500. In TCRdb, the public reads were trimmed at Q25 with fastp and aligned with MiXCR, with productive beta chains retained. Rows with a matching CDR3 protein are joined into one entry that keeps the most common DNA and genes. A total of about 900,000 distinct CDR3 sequences appear in this sample, 25% to 40% of them only once. The biggest ten clones account for 13% of the sample. What the treatment or condition label conveys for this sample: in vitro stimulation with specific CMV peptide epitopes to enrich CMV-specific T cells. This clonotype was counted only a few times. The clone's antigen remains unknown. Base-call qualities are not available, and no considerably larger clone is one nucleotide away. Including cysteine and phenylalanine, the CDR3 has 14 amino acids. Only the CDR3 DNA is retained, 42 bases long and in frame from the first base. According to the germline V gene, CDR1 reads SGHVT and CDR2 reads SQSDAQ. V is shortened by 3 bases, J by 5 bases, and the region joining them spans 13 bases.

The sequence was collected from a human donor in good health (CMV status not recorded). Some clones in this sample may be carry-over from other donors' samples. Recombination connected TRBV7-4 to TRBJ2-5, with the D gene possibly TRBD1 or TRBD2, each one fitting 5 bases. Sequenced material: cultured CD8+ T cells from PBMCs, taken from culture after CMV antigen stimulation. CDR3 loop: CASSFSGPRETQYF. In nucleotide form, the sequence is TGTGCCAGCAGCTTCTCGGGACCCCGGGAGACCCAGTACTTC.